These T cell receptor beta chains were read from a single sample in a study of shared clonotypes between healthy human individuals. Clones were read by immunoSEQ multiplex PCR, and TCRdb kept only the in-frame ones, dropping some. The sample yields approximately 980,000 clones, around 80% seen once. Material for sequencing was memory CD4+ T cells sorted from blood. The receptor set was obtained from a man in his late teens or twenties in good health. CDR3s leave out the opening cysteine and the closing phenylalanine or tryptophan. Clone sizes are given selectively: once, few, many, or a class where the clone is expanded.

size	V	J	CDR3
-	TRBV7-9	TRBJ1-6	ASSSSSYNSPLH
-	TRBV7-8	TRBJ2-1	ASRSAEGNRRGGRDEQF
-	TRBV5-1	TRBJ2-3	ASSFTRGTDTQY
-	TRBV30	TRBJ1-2	AWEDRGYGYT
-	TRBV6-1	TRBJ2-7	ASSEQGTGAYEQY
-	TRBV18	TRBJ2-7	ASSSLAGGYEQY
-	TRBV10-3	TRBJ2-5	AISGPGQETQY
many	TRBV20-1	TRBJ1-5	SATGQPQH
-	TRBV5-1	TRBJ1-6	ASSPPQGPESPLH
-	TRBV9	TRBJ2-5	ASSVGAYQETQY
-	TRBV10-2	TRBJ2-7	ASSLESYEQY
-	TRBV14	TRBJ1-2	ASSHLGPGQQSWNYGYT
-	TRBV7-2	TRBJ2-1	ASGASREQF
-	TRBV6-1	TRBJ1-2	ASSDLVYGYT
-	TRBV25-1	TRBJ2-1	ASSLKDEQF
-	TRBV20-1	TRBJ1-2	SASPGNGYT
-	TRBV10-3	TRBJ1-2	AISEGPGTTNYGYT
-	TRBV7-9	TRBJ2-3	ASSLGVGESDTQY
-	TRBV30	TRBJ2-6	ARSSGANVLT
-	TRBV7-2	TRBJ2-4	ASSLGDPGGNIQY